The following is a T cell receptor (beta chain) sequence with its context. What it recognizes is unknown. This sample is part of a study of early T cells in non-severe SARS-CoV-2 infection. As for the study in general: Chains were unpaired, as sequencing was done on bulk RNA from unsorted whole blood. Whole-study results and caveats: CD4 and private specificities were missed by VDJdb matching, which favored anti-spike CD8 responses.

Each cDNA molecule carried a unique molecular identifier. One entry per CDR3 protein, called by TCRdb with MiXCR from the 5' RACE reads. The data show fewer than 110,000 distinct CDR3 sequences, 8.5% to 14% seen once. Sequenced: whole blood. The TCR sequence derives from an adult who was a healthcare worker with PCR-confirmed SARS-CoV-2 infection or an uninfected control (not recorded which).

The chain's CDR3 is CASSSVNNEQFF. Here the CDR3 DNA reads TGTGCCAGCAGCTCAGTGAACAATGAGCAGTTCTTC. The chain has TRBV28 and TRBJ2-1; D unresolved. V lost 6 bases, J lost 5 bases, and 8 bases lay in between. From germline, CDR1 is MDHEN and CDR2 SYDVKM. This CDR3 spans 12 amino acids. Variable domain in full (rest from reference TRBV28 and TRBJ2-1): DVKVTQSSRYLVKRTGEKVFLECVQDMDHENMFWYRQDPGLGLRLIYFSYDVKMKEKGDIPEGYSVSREKKERFSLILESASTNQTSMYLCASSSVNNEQFFGPGTRLTVL.